This is a list of T cell receptor beta chains from one sample in a study of blood T cell repertoires in COVID-19. The protocol was immunoSEQ multiplex PCR, while the TCRdb copy is restricted to in-frame clones and leaves out a portion. The profile shows tens of thousands of clones, 70% to 90% of them singletons. Material for sequencing was peripheral blood. The receptors shown here come from a man aged 55 to 70 with COVID-19, enrolled during active disease. Both conserved end residues are part of each CDR3. Each record gives: D gene, V gene, J gene, clone size, CDR3 DNA, CDR3 protein. D genes are given only for firm matches. Some rows have no size entry. The others give once, few or many, or a class for an expanded clone.

>.|TRBV13|TRBJ2-1|.
TGTGCCAGCAGCATGGGGGCGGAGGTTTACAATGAGCAGTTCTTC
CASSMGAEVYNEQFF
>TRBD2|TRBV9|TRBJ2-1|many
TGTGCCAGCAGCGAGGGGACTAGCGGGGGTCGGGAGCAGTTCTTC
CASSEGTSGGREQFF
>.|TRBV11-3|TRBJ1-1|.
TGTGCCAGCAGCTCCAAGACAGCGGGGGGCACTGAAGCTTTCTTT
CASSSKTAGGTEAFF
>TRBD1|TRBV29-1|TRBJ1-1|.
TGCAGCGCTGCTCCGGACAGGCGGACTGAAGCTTTCTTT
CSAAPDRRTEAFF
>.|TRBV14|TRBJ2-3|.
TGTGCCAGCAGCCCGTATAAGCGGGCCAACACAGATACGCAGTATTTT
CASSPYKRANTDTQYF
>.|TRBV5-6|TRBJ2-3|.
TGTGCCAGCAGCTCCACTTTCAGGGGGGTCACAGATACGCAGTATTTT
CASSSTFRGVTDTQYF
>.|TRBV4-1|TRBJ2-1|.
TGCGCCAGCAGCCATTTAAACAATGAGCAGTTCTTC
CASSHLNNEQFF
>.|TRBV19|TRBJ2-7|once
TGTGCCAGTAGTATTTTTGCAGGCTCCTACGAGCAGTACTTC
CASSIFAGSYEQYF
>TRBD2|TRBV18|TRBJ2-7|once
TGTGCCAGCTCCGTAGCGGGGGCCATCTCCTACGAGCAGTACTTC
CASSVAGAISYEQYF
>TRBD2|TRBV5-4|TRBJ2-2|few
TGTGCCAGCAGCCGGGGATTAGCGGGCGACACCGGGGAGCTGTTTTTT
CASSRGLAGDTGELFF
>TRBD1|TRBV10-3|TRBJ1-3|.
TGTGCCATCAGGAAAACAGGGGTCTCTGGAAACACCATATATTTT
CAIRKTGVSGNTIYF
>TRBD2|TRBV5-5|TRBJ2-3|few
TGTGCCCGCCGCTGGGGCGGGGGCGGGAGGGCCCTCCCTGGGTATTTT
CARRWGGGGRALPGYF
>TRBD1|TRBV6-2/TRBV6-3|TRBJ1-1|once
TGTGCCAGCAGCGCGGACAGGGGGATGTTTTCTGTAGCTTTCTTT
CASSADRGMFSVAFF
>.|TRBV6-5|TRBJ1-5|.
TGTGCCAGCGCCGCCGGGACAAAGAATCAGCCCCAGCATTTT
CASAAGTKNQPQHF
>.|TRBV11-3|TRBJ1-1|.
TGTGCCAGCAGCTTAGATCCGGGGGGCCGAACTGAAGCTTTCTTT
CASSLDPGGRTEAFF
>TRBD2|TRBV7-3|TRBJ2-3|.
TGTGCCAGCAGCCGTGGACTAGCGAGTAGCACAGATACGCAGTATTTT
CASSRGLASSTDTQYF
>.|TRBV7-9|TRBJ2-5|.
TGTGCCAGTCGGGGAGCAGAGACCCAGTACTTC
CASRGAETQYF
>.|TRBV7-3|TRBJ2-3|.
TGTGCCAGCAGCTTAACGTCGAGTTCCGCAGATACGCAGTATTTT
CASSLTSSSADTQYF
>TRBD1|TRBV19|TRBJ2-7|.
TGTGCCAGTAGTATTTTAGGGACAGGGGGCGAGCAGTACTTC
CASSILGTGGEQYF
>TRBD1|TRBV5-1|TRBJ2-7|.
TGCGCCAGCAGCTTGACAGGGGGCATCTACGAGCAGTACTTC
CASSLTGGIYEQYF
>TRBD2|TRBV5-1|TRBJ2-1|.
TGCGCCAGCAGCTTGACTAGCGGGTATGAGCAGTTCTTC
CASSLTSGYEQFF
>TRBD1|TRBV10-3|TRBJ2-1|.
TGTGCCATCAGTGGGGGGACAGGGCTCTACAATGAGCAGTTCTTC
CAISGGTGLYNEQFF
>.|TRBV4-3|TRBJ1-1|.
TGCGCCAGCAGCCAAGTCAGGAACACTGAAGCTTTCTTT
CASSQVRNTEAFF
>TRBD1|TRBV19|TRBJ1-5|.
TGTGCCAGTAGTACCCCGGACAGGGGACTTTATCAGCCCCAGCATTTT
CASSTPDRGLYQPQHF
>.|TRBV3-1/TRBV3-2|TRBJ1-1|.
TGTGCCAGCAGCCAAGGGAAGCCGGGAAGGGCTGAAGCTTTCTTT
CASSQGKPGRAEAFF
>.|TRBV5-4|TRBJ2-3|once
TGTGCCAGCAGCTTGAAACGCGGCAGAAGCACAGATACGCAGTATTTT
CASSLKRGRSTDTQYF
>TRBD1|TRBV4-1|TRBJ1-6|once
TGCGCCAGCAGCCAAGATATCCCCAGGGGGCGAGATAATTCACCCCTCCACTTT
CASSQDIPRGRDNSPLHF
>TRBD1|TRBV19|TRBJ2-2|.
TGTGCCAGTAGTAAGGACAGGGGCCTAACGAACACCGGGGAGCTGTTTTTT
CASSKDRGLTNTGELFF
>.|TRBV19|TRBJ2-5|.
TGTGCCAGTAGTACTACAGGGCCGGGGACCCAGTACTTC
CASSTTGPGTQYF
>TRBD2|TRBV5-1|TRBJ2-2|.
TGCGCCAGCAGCTTGCAATCCATAGCGGGAGTTCGCACCGGGGAGCTGTTTTTT
CASSLQSIAGVRTGELFF
>.|TRBV6-5|TRBJ1-6|.
TGTGCCAGCAGTTACCATGGCGAGGTTCTCGGTTCACCCCTCCACTTT
CASSYHGEVLGSPLHF
>.|TRBV9|TRBJ2-3|.
TGTGCCAGCAGCTCCACATGGAGGGGTGGTCCGGCAGATACGCAGTATTTT
CASSSTWRGGPADTQYF
>TRBD1|TRBV19|TRBJ1-5|.
TGTGCCAGTAGTTCCGACAGGGCCCAGCCCCAGCATTTT
CASSSDRAQPQHF
>.|TRBV18|TRBJ2-7|.
TGTGCCAGCTCCGGAGACTTTAGGTACGAGCAGTACTTC
CASSGDFRYEQYF
>TRBD1|TRBV25-1|TRBJ2-1|.
TGTGCCAGCAGCTGGGACAGGGCCTACAATGAGCAGTTCTTC
CASSWDRAYNEQFF
>.|TRBV7-9|TRBJ1-3|few
TGTGCCAGCAGTAGAGCACCACAGGTTAATGCTGGAAACACCATATATTTT
CASSRAPQVNAGNTIYF
>.|TRBV9|TRBJ1-3|.
TGTGCCAGCAGCGTAATGGGGCAGATCTCTGGAAACACCATATATTTT
CASSVMGQISGNTIYF
>.|TRBV30|TRBJ2-5|.
TGTGCCTGGAGAGATACATCGGAGGGAGAGACCCAGTACTTC
CAWRDTSEGETQYF
>.|TRBV6-1|TRBJ1-1|.
TGTGCCAGCAGTGAAAAGCCCAGGGGTGAAGCTTTCTTT
CASSEKPRGEAFF
>TRBD2|TRBV2|TRBJ2-1|.
TGTGCCAGCAATAGCGGGGGGGGGAATGAGCAGTTCTTC
CASNSGGGNEQFF
>.|TRBV15|TRBJ2-7|.
TGTGCCACCAGTGGCCGACAGAAGAACGAGCAGTACTTC
CATSGRQKNEQYF
>.|TRBV7-2|TRBJ2-7|.
TGTGCCAGCACCAACTCCTACGAGCAGTACTTC
CASTNSYEQYF
>TRBD2|TRBV7-3|TRBJ2-7|.
TGTGCCAGCAGCTCTACCGGGGGGAACGAGCAGTACTTC
CASSSTGGNEQYF
>.|TRBV3-1/TRBV3-2|TRBJ2-7|.
TGTGCCAGCAGCCAAGGCTCAGCGATCCCCGAGCAGTACTTC
CASSQGSAIPEQYF
>TRBD2|TRBV2|TRBJ2-2|once
TGTGCCAGCAGCGCCAGCGGGAGGGGAACCGGGGAGCTGTTTTTT
CASSASGRGTGELFF
>.|TRBV19|TRBJ1-1|.
TGTGCCAGTAGGAGGAGAGGGAACACTGAAGCTTTCTTT
CASRRRGNTEAFF
>TRBD2|TRBV5-6|TRBJ2-5|.
TGTGCCAGCAGCGGAGGGACTAGCGGGGGGTCCCCCCAAGAGACCCAGTACTTC
CASSGGTSGGSPQETQYF
>TRBD1|TRBV19|TRBJ1-2|.
TGTGCCAGTAGTCTGGACAGGACTAACTATGGCTACACCTTC
CASSLDRTNYGYTF
>TRBD1|TRBV5-1|TRBJ2-5|.
TGCGCCAGCAGCTTGGACGGACAGGGTTCGGAGACCCAGTACTTC
CASSLDGQGSETQYF
>.|TRBV7-3|TRBJ2-3|.
TGTGCCAGCAGCCCGGGACTCTCTAGCACAGATACGCAGTATTTT
CASSPGLSSTDTQYF
>TRBD1|TRBV19|TRBJ2-1|.
TGTGCCAGTGTCTCCGGGACAGGGCCGGGAAATGAGCAGTTCTTC
CASVSGTGPGNEQFF
>.|TRBV11-2|TRBJ2-1|once
TGTGCCAGCAGCTCAAGACTAACGAGCTCCTACAATGAGCAGTTCTTC
CASSSRLTSSYNEQFF
>.|TRBV6-1|TRBJ1-3|.
TGTGCCACCGTCGGGGTGCCTGGAAACACCATATATTTT
CATVGVPGNTIYF
>.|TRBV30|TRBJ2-5|.
TGTGCCTGGAGCAGGGGAAACCAAGAGACCCAGTACTTC
CAWSRGNQETQYF
>TRBD1|TRBV7-9|TRBJ2-6|.
TGTGCCAGCAGCTCAATTTTCGGGACAGGGGCTGGGGCCAACGTCCTGACTTTC
CASSSIFGTGAGANVLTF